This paragraph reports one TCR beta chain. The ends lost 0 bases at V and 3 bases at J; junction bases unmatched: 14. Germline V gene sequence: CDR1 MNHNS, CDR2 SASEGT. The CDR3 loop spans 20 amino acids. It was during active infection that Seattle patients were enrolled and then longitudinally followed. These data belong to a study of blood T cell repertoires in COVID-19. Study details: Samples representing acute and convalescent COVID-19 were sourced from the United States, Italy and Spain. Sources were T cells, B-cell-depleted T cells, or PBMCs; the material itself was cDNA or gDNA.

Per the authors' pipeline: Estimation of nucleated cell counts relied on the amplification of reference gene primers. Method: immunoSEQ multiplex PCR; TCRdb's copy keeps in-frame clones and lacks some. The V and J calls and clone size were taken over from that table, and D and trimming were inferred from the DNA. In the table there are fewer than 450,000 clones, approximately 87% of which are singletons. This receptor was taken from a woman between 45 and 65 years old with COVID-19, enrolled during active disease. Sequenced sample: peripheral blood. The rearrangement joins TRBV6-1 to TRBJ2-7; TRBD2 agrees at 13 bases. Here the CDR3 reads CASSEASGLAGVIGRYEQYF. For the CDR3, the DNA is TGTGCCAGCAGTGAAGCTTCCGGACTAGCGGGAGTAATAGGTCGCTACGAGCAGTACTTC.